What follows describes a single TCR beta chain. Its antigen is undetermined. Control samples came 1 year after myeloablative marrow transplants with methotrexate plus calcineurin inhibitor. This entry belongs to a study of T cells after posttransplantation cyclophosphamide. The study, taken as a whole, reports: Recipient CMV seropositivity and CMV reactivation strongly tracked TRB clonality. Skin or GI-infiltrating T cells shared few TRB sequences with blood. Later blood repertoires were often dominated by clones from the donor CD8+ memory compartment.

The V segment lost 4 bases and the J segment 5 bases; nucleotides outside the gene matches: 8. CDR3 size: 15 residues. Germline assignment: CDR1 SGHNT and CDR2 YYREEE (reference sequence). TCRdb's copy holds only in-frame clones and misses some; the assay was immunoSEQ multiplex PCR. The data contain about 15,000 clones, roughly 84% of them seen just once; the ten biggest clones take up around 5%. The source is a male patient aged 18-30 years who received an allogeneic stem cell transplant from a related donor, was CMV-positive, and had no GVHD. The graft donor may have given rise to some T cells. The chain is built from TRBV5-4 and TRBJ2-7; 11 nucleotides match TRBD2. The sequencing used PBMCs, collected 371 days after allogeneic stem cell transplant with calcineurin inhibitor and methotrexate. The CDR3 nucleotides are TGTGCCAGCAGCCTACCGGGACTAGCGGAGAACGAGCAGTACTTC. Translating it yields CASSLPGLAENEQYF. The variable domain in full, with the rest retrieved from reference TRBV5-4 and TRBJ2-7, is ETGVTQSPTHLIKTRGQQVTLRCSSQSGHNTVSWYQQALGQGPQFIFQYYREEENGRGNFPPRFSGLQFPNYSSELNVNALELDDSALYLCASSLPGLAENEQYFGPGTRLTVT.